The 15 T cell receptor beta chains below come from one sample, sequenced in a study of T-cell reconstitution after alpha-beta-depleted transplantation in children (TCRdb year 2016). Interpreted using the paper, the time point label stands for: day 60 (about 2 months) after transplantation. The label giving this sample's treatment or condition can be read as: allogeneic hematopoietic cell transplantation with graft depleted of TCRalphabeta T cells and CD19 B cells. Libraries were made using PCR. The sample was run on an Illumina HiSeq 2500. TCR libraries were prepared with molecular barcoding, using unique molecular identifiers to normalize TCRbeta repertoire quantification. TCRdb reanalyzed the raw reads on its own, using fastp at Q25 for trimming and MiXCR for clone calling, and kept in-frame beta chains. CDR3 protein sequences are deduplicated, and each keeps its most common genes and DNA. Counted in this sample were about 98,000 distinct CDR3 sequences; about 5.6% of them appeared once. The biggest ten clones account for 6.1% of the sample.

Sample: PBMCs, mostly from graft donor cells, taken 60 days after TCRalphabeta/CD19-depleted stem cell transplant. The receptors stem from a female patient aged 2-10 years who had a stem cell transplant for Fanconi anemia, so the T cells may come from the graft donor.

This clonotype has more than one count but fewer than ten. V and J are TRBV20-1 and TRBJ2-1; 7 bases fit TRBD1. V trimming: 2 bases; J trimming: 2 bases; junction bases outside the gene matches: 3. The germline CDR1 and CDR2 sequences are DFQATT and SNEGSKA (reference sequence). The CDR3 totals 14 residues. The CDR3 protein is CSARNDRAYNEQFF. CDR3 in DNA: TGCAGTGCTAGAAACGACAGGGCCTACAATGAGCAGTTCTTC.

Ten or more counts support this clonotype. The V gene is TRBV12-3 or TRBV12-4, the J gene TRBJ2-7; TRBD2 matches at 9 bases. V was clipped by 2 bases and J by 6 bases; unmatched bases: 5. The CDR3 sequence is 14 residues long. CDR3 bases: TGTGCCAGCAGTTTAATAGCGGGAGCAGGCGAGCAGTACTTC. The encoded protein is CASSLIAGAGEQYF.

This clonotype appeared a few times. In DNA, the CDR3 is TGTGCCAGCAGGGGACAACTGAACACTGAAGCTTTCTTT. Residues: CASRGQLNTEAFF. This chain links TRBV2 with TRBJ1-1; D may be TRBD1 (6 bases). Per germline, CDR1 SNHLY and CDR2 FYNNEI. The CDR3 length is 13 residues. Trimming took off 6 bases at V and 0 bases at J, with 8 bases between the two ends.

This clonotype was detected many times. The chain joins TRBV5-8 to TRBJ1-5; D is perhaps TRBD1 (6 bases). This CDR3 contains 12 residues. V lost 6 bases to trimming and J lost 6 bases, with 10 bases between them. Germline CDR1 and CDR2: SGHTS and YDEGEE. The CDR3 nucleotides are TGTGCCAGCAAGGGGGGCGGTCAGCCCCAGCATTTT. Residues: CASKGGGQPQHF.

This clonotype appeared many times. Here the CDR3 DNA reads TGTGCCAGCAGCTCACCTTACTACGAGCAGTACTTC. It codes for CASSSPYYEQYF. This chain uses TRBV12-3 or TRBV12-4 with TRBJ2-7, with D uncertain. V was cut by 6 bases and J by 3 bases, with 9 bases left in between. The CDR3 is 12 residues long.

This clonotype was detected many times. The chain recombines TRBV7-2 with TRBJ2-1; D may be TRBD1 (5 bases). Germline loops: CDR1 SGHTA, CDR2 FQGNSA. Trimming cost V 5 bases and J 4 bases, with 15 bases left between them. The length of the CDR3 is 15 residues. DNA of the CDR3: TGTGCCAGCAGCCCCTTCCCAGCAGGGTACAATGAGCAGTTCTTC. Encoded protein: CASSPFPAGYNEQFF.

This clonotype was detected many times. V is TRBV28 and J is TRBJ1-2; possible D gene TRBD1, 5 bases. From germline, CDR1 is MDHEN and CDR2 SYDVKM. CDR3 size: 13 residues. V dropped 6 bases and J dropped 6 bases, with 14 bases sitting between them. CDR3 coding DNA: TGTGCCAGCAGCTGGGGGGACGGTGATGGCTACACCTTC. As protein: CASSWGDGDGYTF.

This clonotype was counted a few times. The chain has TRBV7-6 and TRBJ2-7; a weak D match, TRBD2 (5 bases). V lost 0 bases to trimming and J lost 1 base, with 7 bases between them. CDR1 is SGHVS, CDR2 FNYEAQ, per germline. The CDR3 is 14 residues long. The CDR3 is CASSLAQRSYEQYF. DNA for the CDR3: TGTGCCAGCAGCTTAGCACAGCGGTCCTACGAGCAGTACTTC.

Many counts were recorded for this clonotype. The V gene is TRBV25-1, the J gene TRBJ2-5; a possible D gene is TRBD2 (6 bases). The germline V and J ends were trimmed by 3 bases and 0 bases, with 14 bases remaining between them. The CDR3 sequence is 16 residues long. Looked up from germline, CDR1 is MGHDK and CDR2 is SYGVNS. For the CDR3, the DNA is TGTGCCAGCAGTGAGCGATCATGGGGGGACCAAGAGACCCAGTACTTC. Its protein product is CASSERSWGDQETQYF.

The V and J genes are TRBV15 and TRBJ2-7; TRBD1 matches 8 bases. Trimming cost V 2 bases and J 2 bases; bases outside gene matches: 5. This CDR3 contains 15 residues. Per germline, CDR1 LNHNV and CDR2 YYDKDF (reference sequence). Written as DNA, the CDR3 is TGTGCCACCAGCAGACAGACAGGGGCCGCCTACGAGCAGTACTTC. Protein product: CATSRQTGAAYEQYF.

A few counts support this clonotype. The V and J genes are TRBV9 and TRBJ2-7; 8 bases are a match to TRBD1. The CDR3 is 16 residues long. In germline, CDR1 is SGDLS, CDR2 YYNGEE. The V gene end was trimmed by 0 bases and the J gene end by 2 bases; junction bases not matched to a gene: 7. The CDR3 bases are TGTGCCAGCAGCGTAGCCCAGGGGGCCCCCACCTACGAGCAGTACTTC. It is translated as CASSVAQGAPTYEQYF. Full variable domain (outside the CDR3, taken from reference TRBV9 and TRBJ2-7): DSGVTQTPKHLITATGQRVTLRCSPRSGDLSVYWYQQSLDQGLQFLIQYYNGEERAKGNILERFSAQQFPDLHSELNLSSLELGDSALYFCASSVAQGAPTYEQYFGPGTRLTVT.

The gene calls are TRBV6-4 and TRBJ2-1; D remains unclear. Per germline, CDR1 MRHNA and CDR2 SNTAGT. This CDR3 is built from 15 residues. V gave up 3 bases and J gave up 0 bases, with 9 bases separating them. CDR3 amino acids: CASSEVASSYNEQFF. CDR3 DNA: TGTGCCAGCAGTGAGGTCGCAAGCTCCTACAATGAGCAGTTCTTC.

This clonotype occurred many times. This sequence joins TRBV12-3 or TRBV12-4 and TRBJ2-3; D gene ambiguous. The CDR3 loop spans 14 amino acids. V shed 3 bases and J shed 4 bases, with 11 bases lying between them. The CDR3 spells CASSFSGSPDTQYF. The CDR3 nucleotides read TGTGCCAGCAGTTTCTCAGGTAGCCCAGATACGCAGTATTTT.

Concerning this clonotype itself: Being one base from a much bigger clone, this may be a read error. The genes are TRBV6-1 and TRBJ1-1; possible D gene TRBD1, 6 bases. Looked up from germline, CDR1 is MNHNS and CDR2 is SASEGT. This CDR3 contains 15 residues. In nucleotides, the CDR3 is TGTGCCAGCAGTAAAACAGGGACGGTCAACAATGAAGCTTTCTTT. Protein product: CASSKTGTVNNEAFF.

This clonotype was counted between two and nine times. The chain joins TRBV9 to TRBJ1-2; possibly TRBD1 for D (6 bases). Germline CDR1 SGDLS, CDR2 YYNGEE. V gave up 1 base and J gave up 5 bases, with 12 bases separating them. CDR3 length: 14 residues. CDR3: CASSVSGAGYGYTF. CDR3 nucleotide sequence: TGTGCCAGCAGCGTATCGGGGGCTGGGTATGGCTACACCTTC.